This TCR beta chain was retrieved from a study of blood T cell repertoires in COVID-19. Study at large: T cells, B-cell-depleted T cells, or PBMCs supplied cDNA or gDNA.

Trimming cost V 9 bases and J 1 base, with 12 bases left between them. This CDR3 contains 13 residues. The germline CDR1 and CDR2 sequences are MNHEY and SMNVEV (reference sequence). Assay used: immunoSEQ multiplex PCR; TCRdb lists only in-frame clones, some missing. The table lists some 160,000 clones, around nine tenths of them singletons. The sequencing input was peripheral blood. The chain uses TRBV27 and TRBJ1-1; tentatively, D is TRBD1 (5 bases). The receptor was derived from a woman between 65 and 79 years old with COVID-19, enrolled during active disease. The CDR3 here is CASRSRANTEAFF. The CDR3 DNA reads as TGTGCCAGTCGAAGCAGGGCGAACACTGAAGCTTTCTTT.